The rows below give T cell receptor beta chains drawn from one sample of a study of T cells after posttransplantation cyclophosphamide. Generated by immunoSEQ multiplex PCR, the TCRdb table keeps only in-frame clones and is missing some. The table records about 19,000 clones, approximately 86% of them present only once. This specimen consisted of PBMCs, obtained after allogeneic stem cell transplant with posttransplant cyclophosphamide. The receptor source for this set is a female patient between 40 and 55 years old who received an allogeneic stem cell transplant from a related donor, was CMV-positive, and had no GVHD. Some T cells may be the graft donor's. Each CDR3 is given with its conserved first and last residue. Each record gives: V gene, J gene, D gene, clone size, CDR3 protein, CDR3 DNA. A D gene is named only where the DNA matches it firmly. A clone size is listed for some rows: how often the clone was seen (once, few, many), or a class if it is expanded.

TRBV28,TRBJ2-7,.,.,CASSFPQGEQYF,TGTGCCAGCAGTTTCCCACAGGGCGAGCAGTACTTC
TRBV19,TRBJ2-2,TRBD2,.,CASSIGGTGELFF,TGTGCCAGTAGTATCGGGGGGACCGGGGAGCTGTTTTTT
TRBV28,TRBJ1-2,TRBD1,.,CASSYLTRQGAEYGYTF,TGTGCCAGCAGTTATTTAACCCGACAGGGGGCAGAGTATGGCTACACCTTC
TRBV19,TRBJ1-5,TRBD1,.,CASSWTGGNNQPQHF,TGTGCCAGTAGTTGGACAGGGGGCAACAATCAGCCCCAGCATTTT
TRBV19,TRBJ1-5,TRBD1,.,CASRGGWTGRNQPQHF,TGTGCCAGTAGGGGGGGCTGGACAGGGCGGAATCAGCCCCAGCATTTT
TRBV6-1,TRBJ2-1,.,.,CASSERLQFGANEQFF,TGTGCCAGCAGTGAACGTCTACAGTTCGGTGCCAATGAGCAGTTCTTC
TRBV4-1,TRBJ2-1,TRBD2,.,CASSQVGLAGSNEQFF,TGCGCCAGCAGCCAAGTCGGACTAGCGGGATCCAATGAGCAGTTCTTC
TRBV6-6,TRBJ1-2,.,few,CASSYSGTPGYTF,TGTGCCAGCAGTTACTCGGGGACACCCGGGTACACCTTC
TRBV30,TRBJ1-2,.,once,CAWSVGVGGYGYTF,TGTGCCTGGAGTGTAGGGGTGGGGGGCTATGGCTACACCTTC
TRBV9,TRBJ2-1,.,.,CASSVGRGGYNEQFF,TGTGCCAGCAGCGTAGGTCGGGGTGGCTACAATGAGCAGTTCTTC